Listed below are T cell receptor beta chains from one sample, sequenced in a study of T cell repertoires in cytomegalovirus infection. These TCRs' antigens remain unknown. TCRdb used MiXCR to reprocess the reads, holding one entry per CDR3 protein. Of about 220,000 distinct CDR3 sequences in the sample, about 38% are singletons; the top ten hold around 64%. The starting material was CD8+ T cells from cultured PBMCs, obtained from culture after CMV antigen stimulation. Source of these receptors: a human donor in good health (CMV status not recorded). Some clones in this sample may be carry-over from other donors' samples. Both conserved end residues are part of each CDR3. The D gene is left open where the match is weak. Clone size is not always given. Where it is, it says once, few, many or a class for expanded clones.

V gene: TRBV20-1; clone size: few; D gene: -; J gene: TRBJ1-2; CDR3 length: 16; CDR3 DNA: TGCAGTGCTAGGCGGGCAGGGGAGAAGGGGTACTATGGCTACACCTTC; CDR3 protein: CSARRAGEKGYYGYTF
V gene: TRBV20-1; clone size: -; D gene: -; J gene: TRBJ1-2; CDR3 length: 14; CDR3 DNA: TGCAGTGCTAGGGGAGTAGGGTCCCACTATGGCTACACCTTC; CDR3 protein: CSARGVGSHYGYTF
V gene: TRBV7-2; clone size: -; D gene: -; J gene: TRBJ2-1; CDR3 length: 17; CDR3 DNA: TGTGCCAGCAGCTTGGAATTTACTAGCTACAAATCCGATGAGCAGTTATTC; CDR3 protein: CASSLEFTSYKSDEQLF
V gene: TRBV28; clone size: -; D gene: -; J gene: TRBJ2-7; CDR3 length: 13; CDR3 DNA: TGTGCCAGCAGTTTGCTCAGGGCCTACGAGCAGTACTTC; CDR3 protein: CASSLLRAYEQYF
V gene: TRBV12-3/TRBV12-4; clone size: -; D gene: -; J gene: TRBJ1-5; CDR3 length: 14; CDR3 DNA: TGTGCCAACAGTCTGGGACTCCTATTACAGCCCCAGCATTTT; CDR3 protein: CANSLGLLLQPQHF
V gene: TRBV12-3/TRBV12-4; clone size: -; D gene: -; J gene: TRBJ2-1; CDR3 length: 13; CDR3 DNA: TGTGCCAGCAGTTTTCCGGGGCTTACGAAGCAGTTCTTC; CDR3 protein: CASSFPGLTKQFF
V gene: TRBV4-2; clone size: few; D gene: -; J gene: TRBJ2-2; CDR3 length: 16; CDR3 DNA: TGTGCCAGCAGCCAAGGGGAACGGCGGGGTCTCGGGGAGCTGTTTTTT; CDR3 protein: CASSQGERRGLGELFF
V gene: TRBV4-1; clone size: few; D gene: TRBD2; J gene: TRBJ2-5; CDR3 length: 16; CDR3 DNA: TGCGCCAGCAGCCAAGTAGGACTAGCTGGACGAGAGACCCAGTACTTC; CDR3 protein: CASSQVGLAGRETQYF
V gene: TRBV12-3/TRBV12-4; clone size: -; D gene: -; J gene: TRBJ1-2; CDR3 length: 17; CDR3 DNA: TGTGCCAGCAAACGAGGACGCTCCCTTAACCCTAACTATGGCTACACCTTC; CDR3 protein: CASKRGRSLNPNYGYTF
V gene: TRBV7-9; clone size: few; D gene: -; J gene: TRBJ2-7; CDR3 length: 16; CDR3 DNA: TGTGCCAGCAGCTTAGGTCTTCCAGAGAGCTCCTACGAGCAGTACTTC; CDR3 protein: CASSLGLPESSYEQYF
V gene: TRBV10-3; clone size: -; D gene: TRBD2; J gene: TRBJ2-5; CDR3 length: 16; CDR3 DNA: TGTGCCATCAGTCCCGGGTCTAGCGGGCTCCAAGAGACCCAGTACTTC; CDR3 protein: CAISPGSSGLQETQYF
V gene: TRBV7-9; clone size: -; D gene: -; J gene: TRBJ2-1; CDR3 length: 16; CDR3 DNA: TGTGCCAGCAGCTCGATGGGGGAGTTGGTTGAAAGTGAGCAGTTCTTC; CDR3 protein: CASSSMGELVESEQFF
V gene: TRBV11-2; clone size: few; D gene: -; J gene: TRBJ2-2; CDR3 length: 16; CDR3 DNA: TGTGCCAGCAGCTTACTTCGGGGGATGAACACCGGGGAGCTGTTTTTT; CDR3 protein: CASSLLRGMNTGELFF
V gene: TRBV24-1; clone size: few; D gene: TRBD2; J gene: TRBJ2-3; CDR3 length: 16; CDR3 DNA: TGTGCCACCAGTGATTGGGGACTAGCGGGAGGATCTACGCAGTATTTT; CDR3 protein: CATSDWGLAGGSTQYF
V gene: TRBV12-5; clone size: -; D gene: -; J gene: TRBJ2-1; CDR3 length: 10; CDR3 DNA: TGTGCTAGTGGTTTGATTGAGCAGTTCTTC; CDR3 protein: CASGLIEQFF
V gene: TRBV6-4; clone size: few; D gene: TRBD1; J gene: TRBJ2-2; CDR3 length: 14; CDR3 DNA: TGTGCCAGCAGTCCGGACAGGGGTACCGGGGAGCTGTTTTTT; CDR3 protein: CASSPDRGTGELFF
V gene: TRBV4-2; clone size: -; D gene: TRBD1; J gene: TRBJ1-4; CDR3 length: 17; CDR3 DNA: TGTGCCAGCAGCCAAAATCTCGCAGACAGGGGCGAGGAAAAACTGTTTTTT; CDR3 protein: CASSQNLADRGEEKLFF
V gene: TRBV9; clone size: few; D gene: -; J gene: TRBJ2-1; CDR3 length: 17; CDR3 DNA: TGTGCCAGCAGCTCAATAACCGGGACCGTAAGGCAAGATGAGCAGTTCTTC; CDR3 protein: CASSSITGTVRQDEQFF
V gene: TRBV27; clone size: -; D gene: TRBD1; J gene: TRBJ2-7; CDR3 length: 14; CDR3 DNA: TGTGCCAGCAGTCGGACAGGCACGCCCTACGAGCAGTACTTC; CDR3 protein: CASSRTGTPYEQYF
V gene: TRBV4-1; clone size: few; D gene: -; J gene: TRBJ1-4; CDR3 length: 15; CDR3 DNA: TGCGCCAGCAGCCAGACAGCCTCAACTAATGAAAAACTGTTTTTT; CDR3 protein: CASSQTASTNEKLFF
V gene: TRBV7-9; clone size: -; D gene: -; J gene: TRBJ2-1; CDR3 length: 16; CDR3 DNA: TGTGCCAGCAGCTTAGGAGGCGGGAAAGTACGGAATGAGCAGTTCTTC; CDR3 protein: CASSLGGGKVRNEQFF
V gene: TRBV27; clone size: -; D gene: TRBD2; J gene: TRBJ2-1; CDR3 length: 16; CDR3 DNA: TGTGCCAGCAGTCCCTACACTAGCGGGGGATACAATGAGCAGTTCTTC; CDR3 protein: CASSPYTSGGYNEQFF
V gene: TRBV12-5; clone size: -; D gene: TRBD2; J gene: TRBJ2-3; CDR3 length: 13; CDR3 DNA: TGTGCTAGTGGTGTGACAGCTAGCGGCCTACAGTATTTT; CDR3 protein: CASGVTASGLQYF
V gene: TRBV28; clone size: -; D gene: -; J gene: TRBJ1-1; CDR3 length: 15; CDR3 DNA: TGTGCCAGCAGTCCTCGTTTTGGGTGGAACACTGAAGCTTTCTTT; CDR3 protein: CASSPRFGWNTEAFF
V gene: TRBV7-4; clone size: -; D gene: -; J gene: TRBJ2-1; CDR3 length: 16; CDR3 DNA: TGTGCCAGCAGCTCCTCATCCAGGGGGGCTGACAATGAGCAGTTCTTC; CDR3 protein: CASSSSSRGADNEQFF
V gene: TRBV20-1; clone size: -; D gene: -; J gene: TRBJ1-5; CDR3 length: 12; CDR3 DNA: TGCAGTGCTAGCCAAGAGAATCAGCCCCAGCATTTT; CDR3 protein: CSASQENQPQHF
V gene: TRBV6-1; clone size: -; D gene: -; J gene: TRBJ2-7; CDR3 length: 17; CDR3 DNA: TGTGCCAGCAGTGAAGCGCTCTGGGGAAGGGGATTTTACGAGCAGTACTTC; CDR3 protein: CASSEALWGRGFYEQYF
V gene: TRBV9; clone size: once; D gene: -; J gene: TRBJ1-3; CDR3 length: 14; CDR3 DNA: TGTGCCAGCAGCACCAGCGGCTCTGGAAACACCATATATTTT; CDR3 protein: CASSTSGSGNTIYF
V gene: TRBV6-6; clone size: -; D gene: -; J gene: TRBJ2-7; CDR3 length: 15; CDR3 DNA: TGTGCCAGCAGTTTACTACCGGAAAGTTCCTACGAGCAGTACTTC; CDR3 protein: CASSLLPESSYEQYF
V gene: TRBV28; clone size: -; D gene: -; J gene: TRBJ2-5; CDR3 length: 14; CDR3 DNA: TGTGCCAGCTATCCGGTGGACAGCCAAGAGACCCAGTACTTC; CDR3 protein: CASYPVDSQETQYF
V gene: TRBV11-2; clone size: medium-sized; D gene: -; J gene: TRBJ1-2; CDR3 length: 15; CDR3 DNA: TGTGCCAGCAGCCACCCCAGGATCTTTAGCTATGGCTACACCTTC; CDR3 protein: CASSHPRIFSYGYTF
V gene: TRBV7-9; clone size: -; D gene: TRBD2; J gene: TRBJ2-1; CDR3 length: 16; CDR3 DNA: TGTGCCAGCAGTTCACCCGGACTAGTTGTTTACAATGAGCAGTTCTTC; CDR3 protein: CASSSPGLVVYNEQFF
V gene: TRBV24-1; clone size: -; D gene: TRBD2; J gene: TRBJ2-3; CDR3 length: 21; CDR3 DNA: TGTGCCACCAGTGATTTAAAAGGATTCGACAGACTAGCTTCCCCTCCGGATACGCAGTATTTT; CDR3 protein: CATSDLKGFDRLASPPDTQYF
V gene: TRBV7-9; clone size: few; D gene: -; J gene: TRBJ2-7; CDR3 length: 13; CDR3 DNA: TGTGCCAGCAGCTCCGGGACTGTCTACGAGCAGTACTTC; CDR3 protein: CASSSGTVYEQYF
V gene: TRBV28; clone size: many; D gene: -; J gene: TRBJ1-2; CDR3 length: 19; CDR3 DNA: TGTGCCACCATACCCCTTTTGACAGTCAATCCGTTCCCACATTATGGCTACACCTTC; CDR3 protein: CATIPLLTVNPFPHYGYTF
V gene: TRBV27; clone size: few; D gene: TRBD1; J gene: TRBJ1-5; CDR3 length: 15; CDR3 DNA: TGTGCCAGCAGCCCCGGGACAGGGGGCGGTCAGCCCCAGCATTTT; CDR3 protein: CASSPGTGGGQPQHF
V gene: TRBV6-5; clone size: once; D gene: -; J gene: TRBJ2-2; CDR3 length: 14; CDR3 DNA: TGTGCCAGCAGTGAGGGTCGATGGACCGGGGAGCTGTTTTTT; CDR3 protein: CASSEGRWTGELFF
V gene: TRBV7-8; clone size: -; D gene: -; J gene: TRBJ1-3; CDR3 length: 15; CDR3 DNA: TGTGCCAGCAGCTTAGGGGAGGGGACTGGAAACACCATATATTTT; CDR3 protein: CASSLGEGTGNTIYF
V gene: TRBV9; clone size: -; D gene: TRBD1; J gene: TRBJ1-2; CDR3 length: 14; CDR3 DNA: TGTGCCAGCAGCCCAGGGGACAGGGGGCCTGGCTACACCTTC; CDR3 protein: CASSPGDRGPGYTF
V gene: TRBV27; clone size: -; D gene: -; J gene: TRBJ2-7; CDR3 length: 14; CDR3 DNA: TGTGCCAGCAGTTTGAGGGGGGGACGCGACGAGCAGTACTTC; CDR3 protein: CASSLRGGRDEQYF
V gene: TRBV12-3/TRBV12-4; clone size: -; D gene: -; J gene: TRBJ2-1; CDR3 length: 10; CDR3 DNA: TGTGCCAGCACCAACAATGAGCAGTTCTTC; CDR3 protein: CASTNNEQFF
V gene: TRBV19; clone size: few; D gene: -; J gene: TRBJ1-5; CDR3 length: 16; CDR3 DNA: TGTGCCAGTAGTATTTTAAGTGTGACAAGCAATCAGCCCCAGCATTTT; CDR3 protein: CASSILSVTSNQPQHF
V gene: TRBV13; clone size: -; D gene: TRBD2; J gene: TRBJ2-4; CDR3 length: 16; CDR3 DNA: TGTGCCAGCAGCCCCCCCAGCGGGGAAGCCAAAAACATTCAGTACTTC; CDR3 protein: CASSPPSGEAKNIQYF
V gene: TRBV27; clone size: -; D gene: -; J gene: TRBJ2-7; CDR3 length: 13; CDR3 DNA: TGTGCCAGCAGTTTTAAGAGCTCCTACGAGCAGTACTTC; CDR3 protein: CASSFKSSYEQYF